A single sample is the source of the 16 T cell receptor beta chains below, sequenced in a study of Graves' ophthalmopathy and Graves' hyperthyroidism. Scientists amplified the TCR beta CDR3 regions from RNA transcripts. First-round RT-PCR employed HTBI primers, with a second-round multiplex PCR after it. TCRdb redid the calling of the multiplex PCR reads with MiXCR, one entry per CDR3 protein. The repertoire holds some 1.1 million distinct CDR3 sequences, about 35% seen once, with approximately 12% in the top ten. The sequencing sample was made of peripheral blood or thyroid tissue (not recorded which). The receptor set was obtained from an adult man with Graves' hyperthyroidism.

In this sample, this clonotype turned up many times. V gene TRBV20-1 combines with J gene TRBJ1-1, with D tentatively TRBD1 (5 bases). Trimming stripped 5 bases from V and 1 base from J, with 14 bases between. The germline V gene encodes CDR1 DFQATT and CDR2 SNEGSKA (reference sequence). The CDR3 is 14 amino acids. The CDR3 spells CSAATGHQNTEAFF. CDR3 coding DNA: TGCAGTGCTGCGACCGGACATCAGAACACTGAAGCTTTCTTT.

In this sample, this clonotype turned up many times. The chain carries TRBV7-9 and TRBJ2-7; TRBD2 matches 8 bases. Trimming at V came to 6 bases and at J to 2 bases, leaving 6 bases not matched to a gene. Germline CDR1 is SEHNR and CDR2 is FQNEAQ (reference sequence). CDR3 length: 14 residues. The CDR3: CASSRAGGAYEQYF. Here the CDR3 DNA reads TGTGCCAGCAGTCGCGCGGGGGGTGCCTACGAGCAGTACTTC.

This clonotype was recorded many times. The CDR3, as DNA: TGTGCCAGCAGCGTAGGAGGGGACGGGGCCAACGTCCTGACTTTC. Translating it yields CASSVGGDGANVLTF. This chain connects TRBV9 to TRBJ2-6, with D possibly being TRBD1 or TRBD2 (5 bases each). The length of the CDR3 is 15 residues. V was shortened by 0 bases and J by 4 bases, with 8 bases between the two germline ends. Germline V gene data show CDR1 as SGDLS and CDR2 as YYNGEE.

About this clonotype itself: A much larger clone lies one base from this, so it may be a read error. The chain carries TRBV9 and TRBJ1-4; tentative D call: TRBD1 (5 bases). Per germline, CDR1 SGDLS and CDR2 YYNGEE. V was cut by 4 bases and J by 4 bases, with 8 bases left in between. The CDR3 is 13 residues long. The CDR3 bases are TGTGCCAGCAGCTTCAGGGATAATGAAAAACTGTTTTTT. Amino acid sequence: CASSFRDNEKLFF.

The V call is TRBV7-9, the J call TRBJ2-7; possibly TRBD1 for D (6 bases). The germline V and J ends were trimmed by 5 bases and 1 base, with 15 bases remaining between them. Germline assignment: CDR1 SEHNR and CDR2 FQNEAQ (reference sequence). The CDR3 contains 15 residues. The CDR3 DNA sequence: TGTGCCAGCAGCCCCAGGGGAATGAGATCCTACGAGCAGTACTTC. This gives the protein CASSPRGMRSYEQYF. Filled out from reference TRBV7-9 and TRBJ2-7, the complete variable domain reads DTGVSQNPRHKITKRGQNVTFRCDPISEHNRLYWYRQTLGQGPEFLTYFQNEAQLEKSRLLSDRFSAERPKGSFSTLEIQRTEQGDSAMYLCASSPRGMRSYEQYFGPGTRLTVT.

This clonotype has at least ten counts. Germline is not matched at one junction end, which may reflect a read error. In nucleotides, the CDR3 is TGCGCCAGCAGCCCGACAGCGAACACTGAAGCTTTCTTT. Translated, it gives CASSPTANTEAFF. The V and J genes are TRBV7-2 and TRBJ1-1, with D possibly matching TRBD1 (5 bases). In germline, CDR1 is SGHTA, CDR2 FQGNSA. This CDR3 comprises 13 residues.

In the case of this clonotype: The DNA is left out, because the CDR3 cannot be placed on it with certainty; the CDR3 is given as TCRdb lists it. The chain carries TRBV7-9 and TRBJ1-1; the table's D call, TRBD1, has no DNA check behind it. The CDR3 spans 20 amino acids, including both terminal residues. Germline CDR1 and CDR2: SEHNR and FQNEAQ (reference sequence). CDR3 in amino acids: CASSFYICSADRGMNTEAFF.

J is TRBJ1-3 and V is TRBV7-9, with no clear D. V was pared by 5 bases and J by 1 base, with 9 bases between. This CDR3 comprises 14 residues. Germline CDR1 and CDR2: SEHNR and FQNEAQ (reference sequence). CDR3 sequence reads: CASSQVLSGNTIYF. The CDR3, as DNA: TGTGCCAGCAGCCAAGTCTTATCTGGAAACACCATATATTTT.

This clonotype was observed many times. V and J are TRBV19 and TRBJ1-1, with TRBD1 matching over 8 bases. Germline CDR1 is LNHDA and CDR2 is SQIVND (reference sequence). The CDR3 runs 18 residues. V lost 1 base, J lost 1 base, and 11 bases stayed unmatched. The DNA for the CDR3 is TGTGCCAGTAGTATAGGCGGGTCGACAGGGGACAGGAACACTGAAGCTTTCTTT. Translated, it gives CASSIGGSTGDRNTEAFF.

This chain joins TRBV2 and TRBJ1-2, with 7 bases lining up with TRBD1. The V segment lost 3 bases and the J segment 6 bases; nucleotides outside the gene matches: 7. CDR3 length: 14 residues. CDR1 is SNHLY and CDR2 is FYNNEI in the germline V gene. The chain's CDR3 is CASSDRGADDGYTF. The CDR3 DNA is TGTGCCAGCAGTGACAGGGGGGCGGACGATGGCTACACCTTC. Full variable domain (missing parts from reference TRBV2 and TRBJ1-2): EPEVTQTPSHQVTQMGQEVILRCVPISNHLYFYWYRQILGQKVEFLVSFYNNEISEKSEIFDDQFSVERPDGSNFTLKIRSTKLEDSAMYFCASSDRGADDGYTFGSGTRLTVV.

The chain carries TRBV19 and TRBJ1-5; D ambiguous. Between the trimmed V and J ends, which lost 3 bases and 0 bases, there was a span of 9 bases. Germline CDR1 and CDR2: LNHDA and SQIVND (reference sequence). This CDR3 has 15 amino acids. The CDR3 DNA sequence: TGTGCCAGTAGTATCAGTTTCTATAGCAATCAGCCCCAGCATTTT. It codes for CASSISFYSNQPQHF.

This clonotype has just a few counts. The chain couples TRBV12-3 or TRBV12-4 to TRBJ2-5; a possible D gene is TRBD2 (5 bases). The CDR3 runs to 13 residues. V was pared by 1 base and J by 7 bases, with 10 bases between. CDR3 coding DNA: TGTGCCAGCAGTTTAGAACAACTAGGGACCCAGTACTTC. Residues: CASSLEQLGTQYF.

V is TRBV12-3 or TRBV12-4 and J is TRBJ1-3; D might be TRBD1 (6 bases). CDR3 length: 16 amino acids. V lost 3 bases and J lost 0, with 12 bases in between. CDR3 residues: CASSFGGPGSGNTIYF. The CDR3 DNA reads as TGTGCCAGCAGTTTCGGGGGGCCTGGCTCTGGAAACACCATATATTTT.

With respect to this clonotype: One junction end does not reproduce the germline sequence, and a read error may be involved. This chain links TRBV7-7 with TRBJ1-5; D ambiguous. Germline CDR1 SSHAT, CDR2 FNYEAQ (reference sequence). This CDR3 comprises 13 residues. The CDR3 DNA is TGTGCTAGCAGCAAGGACGTCAATCAGCCCCAGCATTTT. This gives the protein CASSKDVNQPQHF.

There are many counts of this clonotype. V is TRBV6-5 and J is TRBJ2-5, with D possibly TRBD1 on 6 matching bases. Germline CDR1 reads MNHEY; CDR2 reads SVGAGI. Deletions cut 4 bases from V and 0 bases from J, with 9 bases between. CDR3 length: 14 amino acids. The DNA of the CDR3 is TGTGCCAGCAGTTCGGGACACTACCAAGAGACCCAGTACTTC. Translation gives CASSSGHYQETQYF.

The chain couples TRBV28 to TRBJ2-7; D uncertain. This CDR3 is 15 amino acids long. Germline values: CDR1 MDHEN, CDR2 SYDVKM. V lost 5 bases and J lost 6, with 20 bases in between. CDR3 sequence: CASSPAQQRASEQYF. The CDR3, as DNA: TGTGCCAGCAGTCCAGCCCAACAAAGGGCTTCCGAGCAGTACTTC.